The entry below describes one TCR beta chain. This clone's antigen is unknown. Library generation was performed with the immunoSEQ multiplex PCR assay. For the multiplex PCR, a mixture combining 60 forward primers for TCR Vbeta segments and 13 reverse primers for TCR Jbeta segments was used. The CDR3 region of rearranged TCR beta genes was amplified from genomic DNA with a multiplex PCR assay. Amplified TCR beta libraries were sequenced as 87-base-pair reads on the Illumina HiSeq System. Turning to the authors' computational methods: In a later analysis, tens of millions of unique TCR beta chains were counted across the roughly 610 repertoires, and approximately 11 million of these chains were shared by at least two donors. Raw reads were error-corrected and collapsed into unique sequences with a nearest-neighbor algorithm that merged closely related sequences to remove PCR and sequencing errors. Alignment of CDR3 sequences to IMGT reference sequences was used to assign V, D and J gene segments. For a sequence to be retained, at least a six-nucleotide match to both a V gene segment and a J gene segment was required. Rearrangements were called productive when the CDR3 lacked stop codons and stayed in frame with V and J; all others were non-productive. Following IMGT convention, CDR3 was defined as the stretch from the second conserved V-encoded cysteine to the conserved J-encoded phenylalanine. Sequences without an unambiguous match to a single V gene segment were excluded from the earlier analysis of approximately 600 of the donors. In an earlier analysis of several hundred of the donors, V segments were called functional above 56.7% productive rearrangements and were called segregating when the between-donor standard deviation exceeded 5%. A statistical classification framework was built for diagnosing cytomegalovirus status from the catalog of TCR beta chain sequences. In a later analysis, TCR nucleotide sequences were compared against IMGT/GENE-DB human TR gene sequences so that V and J genes could be assigned. A later analysis assigned CDR3 sequences and most-parsimonious VDJ recombination scenarios with the TCRdist pipeline. In a later analysis, each TCR beta chain was defined by its CDR3 amino acid sequence together with its V-gene family, and reads lacking a unique V-gene family were excluded. As a way to deal with suspected cross-contamination and a sequencing artifact, a later analysis dropped hundreds of nucleotide sequences that were highly shared and had low generation probability. For each public chain, a later analysis derived a clonal expansion index from normalized ranks of inferred template counts within each repertoire. In a later analysis, generation probabilities were computed with a VDJ recombination model fitted to out-of-frame rearrangements, and the resulting probabilities were checked against IGoR. In a later analysis, TCR-TCR, TCR-HLA and TCR-CMV co-occurrence was scored with hypergeometric tests, and a repertoire-size bias correction was applied to TCR pairs. A later analysis estimated false discovery rates by permuting HLA or CMV assignments 20 times. In a later analysis, co-occurring TCRs were grouped using DBSCAN, with TCRdist sequence similarity added in when clustering inside HLA-allele-positive subsets. Repertoires with fewer than 30,000 or more than 120,000 public chains, plus five repertoires with anomalous nucleotide sharing, were excluded from co-occurrence clustering. Imported from immuneACCESS, the table was reduced by TCRdb to in-frame sequences with V and J called. These copies leave out some clones; in studies compared against another copy, an unresolved V gene accounts for under half, and the cause of the remainder is not known. V, J and clone size derive from that table, while D and trimming were established from the DNA sequence. The table for this sample lists around 150,000 clones. In total, the top ten clones hold around 1.2% of the sample.

This sample stems from a study of cytomegalovirus exposure and HLA in healthy donors (dated by TCRdb to about 2017). At the level of the whole study: In an earlier analysis of approximately 640 of the donors, 250 to 300 Gb of sequence data and roughly 100 million unique TCR beta sequences from about 190 million T cells were reported. An early release that covered some 640 HLA-typed donors contained about 290 gigabases of sequencing data and tens of millions of unique TCR sequences. Of the roughly 390 genotyped donors, more than 75% were placed in the genetic ancestry cluster associated with self-reported Caucasian donors. Typing coverage varied by locus: about 620-640 donors for A, B, C, DRB1 and DQB1; roughly 520 for DQA1; 600 to 610 for DPA1; roughly 470 for DPB1. To decide whether each TCR beta V gene segment behaved as functional or pseudogenic, an earlier analysis of fewer than 750 of the donors relied on high-throughput TCR beta sequencing. About five DR-DQ haplotypes were handled as single units for association and clustering, since linkage in the cohort was strong. Alongside the repertoire data, information on donor age, sex, ethnicity and CMV serostatus was compiled. All discovery cohort repertoires had been generated using a single sequencing platform. The later analysis used no new phenotypic data to find candidate immune exposures, relying instead on TCR beta sequences and their occurrence across donors. Along with the roughly 710-subject first cohort, a separate validation cohort of over a hundred different subjects was used. A later analysis re-examined previously published TCR beta repertoires from 600 to 700 donors and added high-resolution HLA genotyping to investigate patterns of TCR occurrence. The study profiled the T cell repertoires of under 700 subjects by immunosequencing and related them to cytomegalovirus serostatus. High-throughput TCR immunosequencing, statistical association of individual TCRs with disease status, and machine learning were combined to predict cytomegalovirus infection status. HLA typing included class I and class II loci at four-digit resolution. The study aimed to test whether cataloging public T cell receptors could reveal signatures of past pathogen exposure. A later genetic analysis took genome-wide SNP genotypes for about 65% of the roughly 670 donors and used that subset as a discovery cohort. Among some 410 genotyped donors of the cohort, an average of about 220,000 unique TCR beta nucleotide sequences was sequenced per donor, of which 15% to 20% were non-productive.

Between the V and J ends, shortened by 2 bases and 1 base respectively, the junction contains 17 bases. Including cysteine and phenylalanine, the CDR3 has 17 amino acids. CDR3 DNA is the only sequence kept; it has 51 bases, read in frame from the first base. Sequences MNHEY (CDR1) and SMNVEV (CDR2) are obtained from the germline V gene (reference sequence). The cohort consisted of hundreds of healthy bone marrow donors. All cohort members were sampled while nominally healthy, although unrecorded immune exposures were likely present. The donor tested CMV seronegative, placing the donor among the 350 or so seronegative members of the cohort. A peripheral blood sample was collected from each donor, and TCR beta sequencing was performed on peripheral blood mononuclear cells. The Qiagen DNeasy Blood Extraction Kit was used to extract genomic DNA from the blood cell samples. The full study reports these points: CMV serostatus was the only immune exposure information available for the cohort. A cluster of highly shared sequence variants was judged likely to be a technical artifact of the sequencing pipeline. The cohort was sequenced for TCR beta chains only, and without alpha or paired-chain data the features that could be detected were limited. At a false discovery rate of 0.05, a later analysis linked fewer than 20,000 TCR beta sequences to specific HLA alleles. In a later analysis, several top co-occurrence clusters were reported to appear linked to parvovirus B19, influenza, CMV and Epstein-Barr virus. Most TCR sequences were observed very rarely across donors, whereas some public TCRs were present in many individuals. A later genetic analysis reported fewer N-insertions in productive TCRs among donors in an Asian-associated ancestry cluster than the roughly 720-donor mean. The classifier was reported to diagnose cytomegalovirus status with high specificity and sensitivity in both the original cohort and the validation cohort. According to the authors, the approach could potentially be generalized to other disease states and immunological phenotypes. In an earlier analysis of fewer than 750 of the donors, most TCR beta V segments were observed in productive rearrangements about 87% or about 30% of the time, broadly matching IMGT annotations. The 87-base-pair reads could not distinguish some IMGT-functional V segments, including TRBV6-2 and TRBV6-3, so those segments were excluded. In a later genetic analysis, a missense DCLRE1C variant was associated with V-gene and J-gene trimming of TCR beta chains, and the association was replicated in an independent cohort. HLA typing was unavailable for some donors at each locus, so association tests used only the typed subset. According to a later analysis, most CMV-associated TCR beta chains appeared to be HLA-restricted, and the HLA associations seemed to be driven largely by CMV exposure. Compared with equally common non-associated chains, HLA-associated TCR beta chains in a later analysis were more clonally expanded and had lower generation probabilities. A further reported finding was that TCR beta sequences accurately predicted the HLA-A and HLA-B alleles for most subjects in the first cohort. Fewer than 20 rarely observed V segments, including chromosome 9 orphons, were excluded from the earlier analysis of several hundred of the donors because counts were too low. In a later analysis, the rate of TCR association differed among HLA loci, with DRB1 alleles having the most associated TCRs and HLA-C alleles having the fewest. Correlated functional status among segregating V segments might be attributable to linkage disequilibrium, but an unknown experimental factor could not be ruled out. The presence/absence analyses assumed that sequencing depth was roughly uniform across donors, and that assumption may not be true. Assigning TCR associations to individual alleles was difficult when HLA alleles, especially DR and DQ, strongly co-occurred. The study gave a list of 150 to 200 TCR beta chains associated with cytomegalovirus. In vitro tests confirmed that three of the cytomegalovirus-associated TCR beta chains recognize cytomegalovirus antigens.

This receptor was taken from a woman aged 60-75 years in good health and CMV-seronegative. The chain uses TRBV27 and TRBJ1-2, with a weak D call of TRBD1 (5 bases match). The sample consisted of PBMCs. Read as DNA, the sequence is TGTGCCAGCAGTTTAAATGTGGGGGGGGTAATTAACTATGGCTACACCTTC. Its coded protein is CASSLNVGGVINYGYTF.